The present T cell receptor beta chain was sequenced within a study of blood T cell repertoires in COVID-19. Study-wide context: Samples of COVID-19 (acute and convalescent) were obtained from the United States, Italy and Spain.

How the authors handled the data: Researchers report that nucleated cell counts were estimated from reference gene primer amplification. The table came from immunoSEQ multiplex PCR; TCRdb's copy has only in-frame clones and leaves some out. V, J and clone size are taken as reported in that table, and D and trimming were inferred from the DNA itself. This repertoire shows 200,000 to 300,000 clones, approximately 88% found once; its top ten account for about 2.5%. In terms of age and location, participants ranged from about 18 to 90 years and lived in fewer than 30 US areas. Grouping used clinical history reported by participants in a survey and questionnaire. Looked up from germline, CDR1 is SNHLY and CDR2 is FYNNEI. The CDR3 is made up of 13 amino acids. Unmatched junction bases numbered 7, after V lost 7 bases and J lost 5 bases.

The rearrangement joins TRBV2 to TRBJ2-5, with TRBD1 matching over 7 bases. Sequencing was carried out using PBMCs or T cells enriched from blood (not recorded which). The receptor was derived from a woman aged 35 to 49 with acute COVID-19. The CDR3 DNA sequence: TGTGCCAGCACTCTAACAGGGGCGGAGACCCAGTACTTC. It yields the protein CASTLTGAETQYF.